The entry below gives a single T cell receptor (beta chain) sequence along with its context. The time point is: baseline, week 1 (first vaccination visit). The treatment: pre-vaccination baseline after standard-of-care therapy. The record originates from a study of a mutant IDH1 vaccine in newly diagnosed glioma. This CDR3 is built from 14 residues. V was shortened by 3 bases and J by 3 bases, with 11 bases between the two germline ends. Germline CDR1 is SNHLY and CDR2 is FYNNEI. Repertoires were generated with immunoSEQ multiplex PCR, while TCRdb's copy carries only in-frame clones and drops some. The sample lists around 100,000 clones; over 75% were seen once.

The receptor comes from a man aged 35-49 years with glioma. Some clones in this sample may be carry-over from other donors' samples. V and J are TRBV2 and TRBJ1-1; D unresolved. The source was PBMCs, collected from a glioma patient treated with radiotherapy, temozolomide or both. The CDR3 sequence: CASSDSGLHTEAFF. CDR3 DNA: TGTGCCAGCAGTGATAGCGGGCTCCACACTGAAGCTTTCTTT.